This is a list of T cell receptor beta chains from one sample in a study of tumor and adjacent non-tumor tissue in lung cancer. A single record per CDR3 protein comes from TCRdb applying MiXCR to the multiplex PCR reads. The table lists some 95,000 distinct CDR3 sequences, 75% to 85% of them singletons. The sample consisted of distant non-tumor lung tissue. The receptors shown here come from a man between 60 and 70 years old with small cell lung cancer. The CDR3 runs from the conserved cysteine through the conserved F or W. D genes are given only for firm matches. Part of the rows lack a size; the others show once, few, many or a class for expanded clones.

CDR3aa	CDR3nt	j_gene	d_gene	v_gene	abundance
CASSFGVSGANVLSF	TGTGCCAGCAGTTTCGGTGTCTCTGGGGCCAATGTCCTGTCTTTC	TRBJ2-6	.	TRBV12-3/TRBV12-4	.
CASSTPTDTQYF	TGTGCCAGCAGCACACCCACTGATACGCAGTATTTT	TRBJ2-3	.	TRBV11-3	.
CASSYISPADTQYF	TGTGCCAGCAGTTACATTTCGCCCGCAGATACGCAGTATTTT	TRBJ2-3	.	TRBV6-2/TRBV6-3	.
CANRLGQGRTEALF	TGTGCCAACAGATTGGGGCAGGGACGCACTGAAGCTCTCTTT	TRBJ1-1	.	TRBV12-3/TRBV12-4	once
CIVEAGEETQYF	TGCATAGTTGAAGCGGGAGAAGAGACCCAGTACTTC	TRBJ2-5	TRBD2	TRBV29-1	once
CTSSPGLGYEQYF	TGTACCAGCAGCCCGGGACTAGGGTACGAACAGTACTTC	TRBJ2-7	TRBD2	TRBV11-2	.
CASSQRQESPYEQYF	TGCGCCAGCAGCCAGCGACAGGAGAGCCCCTACGAGCAGTACTTT	TRBJ2-7	.	TRBV4-1	.
CASSLAAVQREGYTF	TGCGCCAGCAGCTTGGCGGCAGTCCAAAGAGAGGGCTACACCTTC	TRBJ1-2	.	TRBV5-1	many
CASELTGDDGGELLF	TGTGCCAGCGAACTAACGGGAGATGATGGCGGGGAGCTGTTATTT	TRBJ2-2	.	TRBV4-2	.
CASSFARLYEQHF	TGCGCCAGTAGTTTCGCCAGACTCTACGAGCAGCACTTC	TRBJ2-7	.	TRBV4-1	.
CASSYLQGSNQPQDF	TGTGCCAGCAGTTACCTACAGGGAAGCAATCAGCCCCAGGATTTT	TRBJ1-5	.	TRBV6-5	once
CASSPDIPGNTIYF	TGTGCTAGCAGTCCCGACATCCCTGGAAACACCATATATTTT	TRBJ1-3	.	TRBV12-3/TRBV12-4	.
CSAKLSSGAYNEQFF	TGCAGTGCTAAGTTGTCTAGCGGGGCCTACAATGAGCAGTTCTTC	TRBJ2-1	TRBD2	TRBV20-1	.
CSVDGTSGFNEQFF	TGTAGCGTTGATGGTACTAGCGGGTTCAATGAGCAGTTCTTC	TRBJ2-1	TRBD2	TRBV29-1	.
CASSAGPLGPQYF	TGTGCCAGCAGTGCTGGACCGCTAGGGCCCCAGTATTTT	TRBJ2-3	.	TRBV12-3/TRBV12-4	.
CASNLVRGETFF	TGTGCCAGCAACTTAGTCAGGGGGGAGACTTTCTTT	TRBJ1-1	TRBD1	TRBV11-2	.
CTTSLASGTANTEAFF	TGCACCACCAGCTTGGCCTCCGGGACAGCTAACACTGAAGCTTTCTTT	TRBJ1-1	TRBD1	TRBV5-6	.
CSVRETSYEKYF	TGCAGCGTCCGGGAAACCTCCTACGAGAAGTACTTC	TRBJ2-7	.	TRBV29-1	.
CASSLEARCASTEAFF	TGTGCCAGCAGCTTGGAGGCAAGGTGCGCGAGCACTGAAGCTTTCTTT	TRBJ1-1	.	TRBV5-4	.
CLSKLEGDDGGELFF	TGTCTCAGCAAACTAGAGGGAGATGATGGCGGGGAGCTGTTTTTT	TRBJ2-2	.	TRBV4-2	.
CSARGSGAGRIGYEQYF	TGCAGTGCTAGAGGGTCGGGTGCGGGACGAATAGGGTACGAGCAGTACTTC	TRBJ2-7	.	TRBV20-1	.
CSARDGGLEDEQFF	TGCAGTGCTAGAGATGGGGGACTGGAGGATGAGCAGTTCTTC	TRBJ2-1	.	TRBV20-1	.
CAGHRDRRTGELFF	TGTGCCGGACACCGGGACAGGAGGACCGGGGAGCTGTTTTTT	TRBJ2-2	TRBD1	TRBV6-1	.
CASSLVMGLGTEAFF	TGCGCCAGCAGCTTGGTGATGGGGTTAGGCACTGAAGCTTTCTTT	TRBJ1-1	.	TRBV5-1	.
CASSERAVQGNEQFF	TGCGCCAGCAGTGAAAGAGCGGTCCAAGGGAATGAGCAGTTCTTC	TRBJ2-1	.	TRBV10-2	many
CATTWGNTGELFF	TGCGCCACCACCTGGGGGAACACCGGGGAGCTGTTTTTT	TRBJ2-2	.	TRBV4-1	.
CASTPGHTDTQYF	TGTGCCAGCACCCCGGGGCACACAGATACGCAGTATTTT	TRBJ2-3	.	TRBV12-3/TRBV12-4	.
CTSSRGPYGYTF	TGTACCAGCAGCCGAGGTCCCTATGGCTACACCTTC	TRBJ1-2	.	TRBV4-2	.
CASNISPGAERYF	TGTGCCAGCAATATATCACCTGGGGCCGAGCGGTACTTC	TRBJ2-7	.	TRBV6-1	.
CASSLERETGELLF	TGTGCCAGCAGCCTAGAGCGGGAGACCGGGGAGCTGCTTTTT	TRBJ2-2	TRBD2	TRBV11-2	.
CAGSLVGGIGRETQYF	TGTGCCGGCAGCTTAGTGGGTGGGATCGGTAGAGAGACGCAGTACTTC	TRBJ2-5	.	TRBV7-8	.
CVSSLVSSNTGELFF	TGTGTCAGCAGCTTAGTGTCGTCGAACACCGGGGAGCTGTTTTTT	TRBJ2-2	.	TRBV11-2	.
CVSSLAGTFSGKTIYF	TGTGTCAGCAGCTTAGCGGGCACCTTCTCTGGAAAGACCATATATTTT	TRBJ1-3	.	TRBV11-2	.
CASSAGLAGGRYIEQFF	TGTGCCAGCAGCGCAGGACTAGCGGGAGGGCGATACATTGAGCAGTTCTTC	TRBJ2-1	TRBD2	TRBV7-9	.
CAISEMTGSINDEQFF	TGTGCCATCAGTGAGATGACAGGGTCAATAAACGATGAGCAGTTCTTC	TRBJ2-1	TRBD1	TRBV10-3	few
CSARDKLVGSYEQYF	TGCAGTGCTAGAGATAAACTAGTGGGCTCCTACGAGCAGTACTTC	TRBJ2-7	.	TRBV20-1	.
CATSDFQGSGYTF	TGTGCCACCAGTGATTTCCAGGGATCGGGCTACACCTTC	TRBJ1-2	.	TRBV24-1	many
CARSSDGFSYEQYF	TGTGCCAGGAGCTCCGATGGGTTCTCCTACGAGCAGTACTTC	TRBJ2-7	.	TRBV7-3	.
CSVDRWCEVYGYTF	TGCAGCGTTGATAGATGGTGTGAAGTATATGGCTACACCTTC	TRBJ1-2	.	TRBV29-1	.
CASSEQWQEWSQHF	TGTGCCAGCAGTGAGCAGTGGCAGGAATGGTCCCAGCATTTT	TRBJ1-5	.	TRBV6-1	once
CASTRGRGEQPQHF	TGTGCCAGCACTCGGGGGAGAGGAGAACAGCCCCAGCATTTT	TRBJ1-5	.	TRBV2	.
CSFAMGNNEQLF	.	TRBJ2-1	.	TRBV29-1	.
CASSQDAGGHSGANVLSF	TGTGCCAGCAGCCAGGATGCGGGGGGACACTCTGGGGCCAACGTCCTGTCTTTC	TRBJ2-6	TRBD2	TRBV4-2	.
CASSLGLLGAYPEQLF	TGTGCCAGCAGCTTAGGACTATTGGGCGCCTACCCTGAGCAGCTCTTC	TRBJ2-1	.	TRBV11-2	.
CVSSTSGTEDTQYF	TGTGTCAGCAGCACCTCCGGGACCGAAGATACGCAGTATTTT	TRBJ2-3	.	TRBV11-3	.
CANILLETQYF	TGTGCCAACATCTTACTAGAGACCCAGTACTTC	TRBJ2-5	.	TRBV11-3	.
CDSSLFNEQFF	TGTGACAGCAGTCTATTCAACGAGCAGTTCTTC	TRBJ2-1	.	TRBV6-5	.
CASKLAGDDVWEPFF	TGTGCCAGCAAACTAGCGGGAGATGATGTCTGGGAGCCGTTTTTT	TRBJ2-2	TRBD2	TRBV4-2	.
CVSSYSKSGSPLYEQFF	TGTGTCAGCAGTTACTCGAAATCAGGTAGTCCGCTATATGAGCAGTTCTTC	TRBJ2-1	.	TRBV6-2/TRBV6-3	.
CGSSLAGGPGDMQYF	TGTGGCAGCAGCTTAGCGGGAGGGCCGGGAGATATGCAGTATTTT	TRBJ2-3	TRBD2	TRBV7-9	.
CAISIAREETQYF	TGCGCCATCAGCATAGCGCGAGAGGAGACCCAATACTTC	TRBJ2-5	.	TRBV10-3	.
CASRGQGHLTDTQYF	TGTGCCAGCAGAGGCCAGGGGCATCTCACAGATACGCAGTATTTT	TRBJ2-3	.	TRBV6-5	.
CASTRSSGYTGEQFF	TGTGCCAGCACCCGGAGTAGCGGGTACACTGGGGAGCAGTTTTTT	TRBJ2-2	TRBD2	TRBV5-4	.
CSVDVGKRLFF	TGCAGTGTTGATGTAGGAAAAAGGTTGTTCTTC	TRBJ2-1	.	TRBV29-1	once
CARGYYNEQFF	TGTGCCCGGGGCTATTACAATGAGCAGTTCTTC	TRBJ2-1	.	TRBV30	.
CASSYGQGSTDTQYF	TGTGCCAGCAGCTACGGACAGGGGAGCACAGATACGCAGTATTTT	TRBJ2-3	TRBD1	TRBV5-4	many
CASSLYGGSSYNEQFF	TGCGCCAGCAGCTTGTACGGGGGGAGCTCCTACAATGAGCAGTTCTTC	TRBJ2-1	TRBD2	TRBV5-1	many
CTSSYSIWGLADNDQFF	TGTACCAGCAGTTACTCGATCTGGGGACTAGCGGACAATGACCAATTCTTC	TRBJ2-1	TRBD2	TRBV6-5	few
CSARAEWSGRGGKHRYAVF	TGCAGTGCTAGAGCAGAATGGAGCGGGAGGGGGGGAAAGCACAGATACGCAGTATTT	TRBJ2-3	TRBD2	TRBV20-1	.